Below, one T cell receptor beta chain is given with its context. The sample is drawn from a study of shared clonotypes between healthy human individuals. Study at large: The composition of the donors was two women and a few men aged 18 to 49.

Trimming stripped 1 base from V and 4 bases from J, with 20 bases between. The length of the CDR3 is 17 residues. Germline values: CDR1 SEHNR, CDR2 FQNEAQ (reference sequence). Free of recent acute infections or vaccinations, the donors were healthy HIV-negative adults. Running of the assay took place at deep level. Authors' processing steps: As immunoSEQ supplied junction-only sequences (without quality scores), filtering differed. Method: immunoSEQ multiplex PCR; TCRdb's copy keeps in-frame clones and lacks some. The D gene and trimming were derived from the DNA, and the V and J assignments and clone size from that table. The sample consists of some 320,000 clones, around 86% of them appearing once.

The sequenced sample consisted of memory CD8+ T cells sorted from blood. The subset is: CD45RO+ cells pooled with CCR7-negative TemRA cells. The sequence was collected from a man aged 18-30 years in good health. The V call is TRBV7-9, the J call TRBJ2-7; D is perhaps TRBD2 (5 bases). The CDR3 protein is CASSLGSEGLGFYEQYF. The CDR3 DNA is TGTGCCAGCAGCTTAGGGAGTGAGGGTTTGGGATTTTACGAGCAGTACTTC.